Below are 10 T cell receptor beta chains sequenced from a single sample in a study of T cells in women clearing cervical HPV infection. The method was immunoSEQ multiplex PCR; TCRdb's version includes in-frame clones alone and lacks a portion of them. The sample's table shows approximately 16,000 clones. The sequenced sample was blood buffy coat. These receptor sequences come from a woman aged 18-70 years with a cervical HPV16 infection that either progressed to CIN3+ or cleared (not recorded which).

Note on this clone: The read stops 3 residues short of the end of the CDR3; the missing end is completed from the germline J gene. The chain combines TRBV7-2 with TRBJ2-1; 12 bases are a match to TRBD2. Germline V gene data show CDR1 as SGHTA and CDR2 as FQGNSA. The J segment lost 9 bases and the V segment lost 0 bases, leaving 12 bases of the junction unmatched. This CDR3 has 18 amino acids. CDR3 bases read: TGTGCCAGCAGCTTAGCGTTTCGAGCTAGCGGGGGGGCCGGTGAG. Its protein product is CASSLAFRASGGAGE. Given in full, the CDR3 is CASSLAFRASGGAGEQFF.

Worth noting for this clone: The CDR3 end is not reached by the read, which stops 3 residues before it; the germline J gene fills it in. The chain combines TRBV5-1 with TRBJ1-2; 9 bases agree with TRBD1. CDR1 is SGHRS and CDR2 is YFSETQ in the germline V gene. This CDR3 has 13 residues. Germline trimming cut 4 bases from V and 7 bases from J; bases unmatched to any gene: 5. The chain's CDR3 is CASSPTGGLGYTF. CDR3 DNA (partial): TGCGCCAGCAGCCCGACAGGGGGTCTTGGC.

Regarding this clone: The read terminates 3 residues before the CDR3 end, so the remaining end is supplied by the germline J gene. This sequence joins TRBV7-9 and TRBJ2-3, with TRBD1 matching over 7 bases. This CDR3 has 14 residues. V was clipped by 7 bases and J by 2 bases; unmatched bases: 6. In germline, CDR1 is SEHNR, CDR2 FQNEAQ (reference sequence). The CDR3 loop reads CASTEGQLTDTQYF. The CDR3 DNA, read in part, is TGTGCCAGCACCGAGGGACAGCTCACAGATACG.

In regard to this clone: The read terminates 3 residues before the CDR3 end, so the remaining end is supplied by the germline J gene. V gene TRBV27 combines with J gene TRBJ2-7; TRBD1 aligns across 10 bases. V shed 6 bases and J 4 bases; nucleotides not matched to a gene: 6. This CDR3 has 14 residues. The germline gives CDR1 MNHEY, CDR2 SMNVEV (reference sequence). The CDR3 is CASSSRDRGYEQYF. The CDR3 bases that were read are TGTGCCAGCAGCTCCAGGGACAGGGGTTACGAG.

Concerning this clone itself: The CDR3 is cut off 3 residues early in the read; its end comes from the germline J gene. The chain joins TRBV2 to TRBJ2-1; 10 bases are a match to TRBD2. CDR1 SNHLY and CDR2 FYNNEI come from the germline V gene. V lost 7 bases to trimming and J lost 4 bases; unmatched junction nucleotides: 7. This CDR3 is 15 amino acids long. The CDR3 DNA, read in part, is TGTGCCAGCACCGTATTAGCGGGGGGATACAATGAG. Translation gives CASTVLAGGYNE. The complete CDR3 sequence is CASTVLAGGYNEQFF.

For this clone: The DNA ends 3 residues before the CDR3 does, and the rest of the CDR3 is filled in from the germline J gene. V and J are TRBV20-1 and TRBJ1-6, with 9 nucleotides matching TRBD1. From germline, CDR1 is DFQATT and CDR2 SNEGSKA (reference sequence). J lost 6 bases, V lost 5 bases, and 5 bases had no gene match. This CDR3 has 14 amino acids. The CDR3 protein is CSALQGASNSPLHF. The CDR3 DNA, read in part, is TGCAGTGCTTTACAGGGGGCCTCTAATTCACCC.

On this clone: The read gets to within 3 residues of the CDR3 end, and the germline J gene fills in the rest. V is TRBV5-1 and J is TRBJ1-1; D gene unclear. The CDR3 loop spans 15 amino acids. With 0 bases removed from V and 1 base from J, the gap between germline ends came to 10 bases. CDR1 is SGHRS and CDR2 is YFSETQ in the germline V gene. Incomplete CDR3 DNA: TGCGCCAGCAGCTTGGAGGGCCGGGGGAACACTGAA. This encodes CASSLEGRGNTE. The whole CDR3 protein reads CASSLEGRGNTEAFF. The variable domain in full, with the rest retrieved from reference TRBV5-1 and TRBJ1-1, is KAGVTQTPRYLIKTRGQQVTLSCSPISGHRSVSWYQQTPGQGLQFLFEYFSETQRNKGNFPGRFSGRQFSNSRSEMNVSTLELGDSALYLCASSLEGRGNTEAFFGQGTRLTVV.

As to this clone: A junction end diverges from the germline sequence, so it may reflect a read error. The observed sequence ends 3 residues before the CDR3 terminus, with the missing tail filled in from the germline J gene. The chain carries TRBV4-2 and TRBJ2-3, with D maybe TRBD2 (6 bases). Germline V gives CDR1 LGHNA, CDR2 YNFKEQ. The CDR3 runs to 16 residues. The CDR3 loop is CASSQSFAGSTDTQYF. CDR3 DNA, as far as it was read: TGCGCCAGCAGCCAGTCGTTTGCGGGGAGCACAGATACG.

As concerns this clone: The read finishes 3 residues shy of the CDR3 end, and the germline J gene is used to complete it. The J gene is TRBJ1-6, the V gene TRBV5-1; 9 nucleotides agree with TRBD1. Trimming removed 0 bases from V and 2 bases from J; junction bases left unmatched: 3. CDR3 length equals 17 residues. Germline CDR1 is SGHRS and CDR2 is YFSETQ. The part of the CDR3 DNA that was read is TGCGCCAGCAGCTTGGACAGGGGGCCCCCCTATAATTCACCC. It yields the protein CASSLDRGPPYNSP. The CDR3 as a whole reads CASSLDRGPPYNSPLHF.

To note about this clone: The read stops 3 residues short of the end of the CDR3; the missing end is completed from the germline J gene. This chain connects TRBV28 to TRBJ2-6, with D possibly being TRBD1 (5 bases). Germline-derived CDR1 and CDR2 are MDHEN and SYDVKM. The CDR3 totals 15 residues. Trimming stripped 6 bases from V and 4 bases from J, with 13 bases between. CDR3 DNA, as far as it was read: TGTGCCAGCAGCCCAGGGATTAGGGGGGCCAACGTC. Translated: CASSPGIRGANV. In full, the CDR3 reads CASSPGIRGANVLTF.